Below, 8 T cell receptor beta chains from the same sample are listed, as sequenced in a study of spatial heterogeneity in lung cancer. Study-wide points: Counts of expanded alpha and beta TCRs within tumors tracked the tumor nonsynonymous mutation count.

Time point noted: sample taken at primary tumor resection. These receptors lack a known antigen. Using its own MiXCR run on the 5' RACE reads, TCRdb lists one record per CDR3 protein. The sample holds over 15,000 distinct CDR3 sequences; approximately 6.5% are singletons and the top ten take around 20%. The sequenced sample was lung tumor tissue, obtained at surgery. The receptors shown here come from a female donor with early-stage non-small cell lung cancer.

This clonotype was seen many times. The size of this beta chain means little, since it is a stray read in a library made for alpha chains. The chain carries TRBV3-1 and TRBJ2-7; D gene uncertain. With 5 bases removed from V and 5 bases from J, the gap between germline ends came to 7 bases. Per the germline V gene, CDR1 is LGHDT and CDR2 is YNNKEL (reference sequence). This CDR3 region has 11 residues. CDR3 DNA sequence: TGTGCCAGCAGCGATAGAAACGAGCAGTACTTC. Amino acid sequence: CASSDRNEQYF.

This clonotype was seen repeatedly, ten times or more. This beta chain turned up in a library designed for alpha chains; as an off-target read, its abundance says little. The V gene is TRBV29-1, the J gene TRBJ1-1, with D possibly matching TRBD1 (6 bases). V was clipped by 5 bases and J by 4 bases, with 14 bases between them. CDR1 is SQVTM, CDR2 ANQGSEA, per germline. The CDR3 is made up of 13 amino acids. The CDR3 DNA follows: TGCAGCGTTCGGAAAGGGGGTTTCACTGAAGCTTTCTTT. Its protein is CSVRKGGFTEAFF. The full variable domain, in which reference TRBV29-1 and TRBJ1-1 provide the parts outside the CDR3, is SAVISQKPSRDICQRGTSLTIQCQVDSQVTMMFWYRQQPGQSLTLIATANQGSEATYESGFVIDKFPISRPNLTFSTLTVSNMSPEDSSIYLCSVRKGGFTEAFFGQGTRLTVV.

This clonotype showed up just a few times. As an off-target read in a library built for alpha chains, this beta chain has a frequency of little significance. The V and J genes are TRBV2 and TRBJ2-1; 11 bases map to TRBD2. Germline V gene sequence: CDR1 SNHLY, CDR2 FYNNEI. This CDR3 spans 15 amino acids. V dropped 8 bases and J dropped 4; count of bases not matched to a gene: 7. The CDR3: CASGLGLAVYNEQFF. CDR3 in DNA: TGTGCCAGCGGACTGGGACTAGCGGTTTACAATGAGCAGTTCTTC.

This clonotype was found a few times. This beta chain represents an off-target read in a library built for alpha chains; its size is of limited meaning. CDR3 in DNA: TGTGCCAGCATTCAGGGGGGCACCGGGGAGCTGTTTTTT. Encoded protein: CASIQGGTGELFF. V usage is TRBV6-6 and J usage is TRBJ2-2; perhaps TRBD1 as D (7 bases). Germline V gene lookup returns CDR1 MNHNY and CDR2 SVGAGI (reference sequence). The length of the CDR3 is 13 residues. V gave up 7 bases and J gave up 4 bases, with 10 bases separating them.

Turning to this clonotype: This beta chain slipped into a library made for alpha chains as a stray read, so its size is not meaningful. The V call is TRBV29-1, the J call TRBJ2-7, with D hard to call. V gave up 5 bases and J gave up 6 bases, with 17 bases separating them. Germline CDR1 is SQVTM and CDR2 is ANQGSEA. CDR3 length: 13 residues. CDR3 in amino acids: CSVQAELTGEQYF. The CDR3 bases are TGCAGCGTTCAGGCCGAACTCACCGGCGAGCAGTACTTC.

This clonotype was counted between two and nine times. The library was prepared for alpha chains; this beta chain is a stray read, so its frequency means little. This chain links TRBV7-6 with TRBJ2-5, with a possible D match to TRBD1 (6 bases). Germline-derived CDR1 and CDR2 are SGHVS and FNYEAQ. CDR3 length equals 15 residues. V lost 0 bases to trimming and J lost 4 bases, with 12 bases between them. The CDR3 coding sequence is TGTGCCAGCAGCTTAGCGATGGGGGCAGGAGAGACCCAGTACTTC. Its translation: CASSLAMGAGETQYF.

This clonotype was seen ten or more times. This beta chain slipped into a library made for alpha chains as a stray read, so its size is not meaningful. The gene calls are TRBV27 and TRBJ1-1, with 7 bases matching TRBD1. Germline lookup yields CDR1 MNHEY and CDR2 SMNVEV (reference sequence). This CDR3 is built from 17 residues. The V gene end was trimmed by 0 bases and the J gene end by 1 base; junction bases not matched to a gene: 8. The CDR3 reads CASSLSWRGLGNTEAFF. The CDR3 region has the DNA TGTGCCAGCAGTTTATCGTGGAGGGGGCTAGGGAACACTGAAGCTTTCTTT.

This clonotype has ten or more counts. Because the library targeted alpha chains, this beta chain is an off-target read whose size means little. The chain employs TRBV7-2 and TRBJ2-1; a possible D gene is TRBD1 (6 bases). CDR3 length: 16 residues. V gave up 3 bases and J gave up 3 bases, with 15 bases separating them. The germline V gene has CDR1 SGHTA and CDR2 FQGNSA. The CDR3: CASSFFRGIYYNEQFF. The DNA of the CDR3 is TGTGCCAGCAGCTTTTTCAGGGGTATATACTACAATGAGCAGTTCTTC.